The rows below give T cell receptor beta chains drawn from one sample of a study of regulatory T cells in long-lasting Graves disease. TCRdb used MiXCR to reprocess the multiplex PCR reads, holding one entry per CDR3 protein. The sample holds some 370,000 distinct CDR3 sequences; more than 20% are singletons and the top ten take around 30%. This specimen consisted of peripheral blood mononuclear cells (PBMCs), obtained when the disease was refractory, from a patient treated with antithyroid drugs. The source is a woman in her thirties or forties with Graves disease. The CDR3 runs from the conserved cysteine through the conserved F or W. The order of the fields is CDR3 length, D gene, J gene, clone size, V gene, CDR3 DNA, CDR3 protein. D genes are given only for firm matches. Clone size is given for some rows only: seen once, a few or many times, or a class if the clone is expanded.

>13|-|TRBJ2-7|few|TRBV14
TGTGCCAGCAGCCAAGTAGGGGGCTACGAGCAGTACTTC
CASSQVGGYEQYF
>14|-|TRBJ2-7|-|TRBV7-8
TGTGCCAGCAGCGTCGCGGAGGGAGCGTACGAGCAGTACTTC
CASSVAEGAYEQYF
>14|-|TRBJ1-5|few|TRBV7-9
TGTGCCAGCAGCTTAGTTGCGGGGGAGGAGGGCCAGCATTTT
CASSLVAGEEGQHF
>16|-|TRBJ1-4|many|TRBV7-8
TGTGCCAGCAGCTTATTTGGGGAGTGGGAGCGGGAAAAACTGTTTTTT
CASSLFGEWEREKLFF
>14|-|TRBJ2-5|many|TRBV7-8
TGTGCCAGCAGGCCCCGCGGGGGCGAAGAGACCCAGTACTTC
CASRPRGGEETQYF
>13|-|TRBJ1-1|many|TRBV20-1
TGCAGTGCTAGAGGACAGCTGAACACTGAAGCTTTCTTT
CSARGQLNTEAFF
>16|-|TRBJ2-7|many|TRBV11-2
TGTGCCAGCAGCTTAGAACACCCGCCGCGGTCGGACGAGCAGTACTTC
CASSLEHPPRSDEQYF
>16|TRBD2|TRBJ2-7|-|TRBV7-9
TGTGCCAGCAGCTTAGCAACTAGCGGAAAAACCTACGAGCAGTACTTC
CASSLATSGKTYEQYF
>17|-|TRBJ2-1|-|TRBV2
TGTGCCAGCAGTGCAGACCCTATACCCCACTCCTACAATGAGCAGTTCTTC
CASSADPIPHSYNEQFF
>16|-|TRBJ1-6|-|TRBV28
TGTGCCAGCAGTTCGTTACGGACAGCCTATAATTCACCCCTCCACTTT
CASSSLRTAYNSPLHF
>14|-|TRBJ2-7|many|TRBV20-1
TGCAGTGCTAGGGCCAGGGCCCTCTTCTACGAGCAGTACTTC
CSARARALFYEQYF
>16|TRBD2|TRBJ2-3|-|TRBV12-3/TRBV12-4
TGTGCCAGCAGTTTCAGGACTAGCGGGTTGCATCGTACGCAGTATTTT
CASSFRTSGLHRTQYF
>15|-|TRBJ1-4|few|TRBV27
TGTGCCAGCAGAGACTCGGGCCTCCCAGTCGAAAAACTGTTTTTT
CASRDSGLPVEKLFF
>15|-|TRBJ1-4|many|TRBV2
TGTGCCAGCAGTGAATGGGGCCGGGGTAATGAAAAACTGTTTTTT
CASSEWGRGNEKLFF
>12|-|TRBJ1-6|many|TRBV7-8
TGTGCCAGCAGCTTAGATCGAGGAGCCCTCCACTTT
CASSLDRGALHF
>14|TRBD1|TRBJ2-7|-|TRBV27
TGTGCCAGCAGTTTATACAGGGGAAACTACGAGCAGTACTTC
CASSLYRGNYEQYF
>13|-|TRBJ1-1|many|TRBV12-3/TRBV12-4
TGTGCCAGCAGCACGGACAGGAACACTGAAGCTTTCTTT
CASSTDRNTEAFF
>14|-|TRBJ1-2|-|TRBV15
TGTGCCACCAGCAGAGATCCCCGTAGGGGGTCCTACACCTTC
CATSRDPRRGSYTF
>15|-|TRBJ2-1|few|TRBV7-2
TGTGCCAGCAGCTTAGTCGGGGCGATTTCCAATGAGCAGTTCTTC
CASSLVGAISNEQFF
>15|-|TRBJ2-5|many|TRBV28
TGTGCCAGCAGTTTTCACAAAGAAATCCGGGAGACCCAGTACTTC
CASSFHKEIRETQYF
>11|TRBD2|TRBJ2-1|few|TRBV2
TGTGCCAGCCCTAGCGGGTATGAGCAGTTCTTC
CASPSGYEQFF
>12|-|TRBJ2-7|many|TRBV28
TGTGCCAGCACTCCCTCCTCCTACGAGCAGTACTTC
CASTPSSYEQYF
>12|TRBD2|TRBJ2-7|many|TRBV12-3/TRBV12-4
TGTGCCACCGGACTAGCTCTCAACGAGCAGTACTTC
CATGLALNEQYF
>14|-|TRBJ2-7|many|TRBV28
TGTGCCAGCACTTCCGGACTCAGAATTTACGAGCAGTACTTC
CASTSGLRIYEQYF
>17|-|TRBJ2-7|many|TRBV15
TGTGCCACCAGCAGAGATCCCTCAGGATGGGGCTCGTGGGAGCAGTACTTC
CATSRDPSGWGSWEQYF
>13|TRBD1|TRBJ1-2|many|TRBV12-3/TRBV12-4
TGTGCCCAGCAGACAGGGGGCCTCAGTGGCTACACCTTC
CAQQTGGLSGYTF
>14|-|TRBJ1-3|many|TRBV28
TGTGCCAGCAGTTTATCGGGGGTAGGAAACACCATATATTTT
CASSLSGVGNTIYF
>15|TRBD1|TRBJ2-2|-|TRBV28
TGTGCCGGCAGTTTGGGACAGGATTTATCCGGGGAGCTGTTTTTT
CAGSLGQDLSGELFF
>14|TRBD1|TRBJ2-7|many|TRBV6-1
TGTGCCAGCAGTCCCCTGGACAGGACGGGCGAGCAGTACTTC
CASSPLDRTGEQYF
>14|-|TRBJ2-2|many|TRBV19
TGTGCCAGTAGTACACGCTTGAACACCGGGGAGCTGTTTTTT
CASSTRLNTGELFF
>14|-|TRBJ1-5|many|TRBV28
TGTGCCAGCAGTTTACTTCCGGCTAATCAGCCCCAGCATTTT
CASSLLPANQPQHF
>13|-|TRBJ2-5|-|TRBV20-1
TGCAGTGCTAGGAGGGGACTCCAAGAGACCCAGTACTTC
CSARRGLQETQYF
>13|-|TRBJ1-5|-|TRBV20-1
TGCAGTGCTGCAGGGGTGGACGTTCAGCCCCAGCATTTT
CSAAGVDVQPQHF
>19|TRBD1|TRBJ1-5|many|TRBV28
TGTGCCACCAGACAACCGGGACAGGGGTTGATGAGGGCAAATCAGCCCCAGCATTTT
CATRQPGQGLMRANQPQHF
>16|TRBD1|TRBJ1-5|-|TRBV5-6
TGTGCCAGCAGCTCCCTAGACAGGGTTGGTGATCAGCCCCAGCATTTT
CASSSLDRVGDQPQHF
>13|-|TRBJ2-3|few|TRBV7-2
TGTGCCAGCAGCTTCGGTTCCGGAGATACGCAGTATTTT
CASSFGSGDTQYF
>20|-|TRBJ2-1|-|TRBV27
TGTGCCAGCAGTTCCTACCCCCGCCTCCTCCTAGCTAGTTCCTACAATGAGCAGTTCTTC
CASSSYPRLLLASSYNEQFF
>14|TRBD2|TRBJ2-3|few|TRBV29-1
TGCAGCGTAGAAATAGCGGGAAAGGGAGATACGCAGTATTTT
CSVEIAGKGDTQYF
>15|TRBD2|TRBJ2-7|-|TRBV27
TGTGCCAGCAGTTTAGCGGGAGGGTTCATCTACGAGCAGTACTTC
CASSLAGGFIYEQYF
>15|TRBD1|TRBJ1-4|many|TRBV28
TGTGCCAGCAGTAATCTGGACAGGGTTAATGAAAAACTGTTTTTT
CASSNLDRVNEKLFF
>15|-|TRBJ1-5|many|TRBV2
TGTGCCAGCAGTGCTACCCGATATAGCAATCAGCCCCAGCATTTT
CASSATRYSNQPQHF
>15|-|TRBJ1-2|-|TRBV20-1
TGCAGTGCTAGAGATCTTATGAGTCAGACTAGCGGCTACACCTTC
CSARDLMSQTSGYTF
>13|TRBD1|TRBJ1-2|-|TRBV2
TGTGCCAGCAGTGACAGACAGGGCTATGGCTACACCTTC
CASSDRQGYGYTF
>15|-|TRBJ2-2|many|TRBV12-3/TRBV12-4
TGTGCCAGCAGTTTCGGACTTTCTAACACCGGGGAGCTGTTTTTT
CASSFGLSNTGELFF
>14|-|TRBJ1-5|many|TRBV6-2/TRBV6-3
TGTGCCAGCAGTAGAAAGGCAGGGGATCAGCCCCAGCATTTT
CASSRKAGDQPQHF
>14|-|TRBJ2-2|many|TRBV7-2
TGTGCCAGCAGCTTTTTCCGTAACGCCGGGGAGCTGTTTTTT
CASSFFRNAGELFF
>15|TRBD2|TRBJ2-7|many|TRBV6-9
TGTGCCAGCAGTTACGGTCCAGCGGGGGTCTACGAGCAGTACTTC
CASSYGPAGVYEQYF
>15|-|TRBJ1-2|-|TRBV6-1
TGTGCCAGCAGTGGGATGGCGGGGGCGGACTATGGCTACACCTTC
CASSGMAGADYGYTF
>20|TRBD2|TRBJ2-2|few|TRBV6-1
TGTGCCAGCAGTACCGGGACTAGCGGGTCCATTTTGGTGAACACCGGGGAGCTGTTTTTT
CASSTGTSGSILVNTGELFF
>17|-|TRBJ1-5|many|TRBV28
TGTGCCAGCAGTTCCCACGGACATACCTATAGCAATCAGCCCCAGCATTTT
CASSSHGHTYSNQPQHF
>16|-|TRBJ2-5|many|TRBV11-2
TGTGCCAGCAGCTTAGAGCCAGGATTCTTCCAAGAGACCCAGTACTTC
CASSLEPGFFQETQYF
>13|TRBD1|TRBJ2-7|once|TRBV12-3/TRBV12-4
TGTGCCAGCACCGGACAGGCGACTTACGAGCAGTACTTC
CASTGQATYEQYF
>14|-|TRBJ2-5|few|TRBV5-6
TGTGCCAGCAGCTTGGAGCCTCCCCGGGAGACCCAGTACTTC
CASSLEPPRETQYF